This T cell receptor (beta chain) was obtained from a study of T cell responses to AZD1222 COVID-19 vaccine. Whole-study context: Recipients boosted at about 4 weeks or about 12 weeks are pooled.

The data were produced by immunoSEQ multiplex PCR, yet TCRdb's version contains in-frame clones alone and is incomplete. This table holds some 150,000 clones, more than 90% found once. To note about this clone: Its antigen is as yet unknown.

CDR1 is SGDLS and CDR2 is YYNGEE in the germline V gene. This CDR3 spans 14 amino acids. Trimming took 2 bases from V and 2 from J, leaving 10 bases between them. Overall study results and limits: Baseline antibody screening turned up just six seropositive AZD1222 recipients. Two doses of AZD1222 preceded a rise in Spike-specific TCR breadth and depth. Samples come after the peak T cell response, not at day 14.

The chain is built from TRBV9 and TRBJ1-2; D ambiguous. Sequences were derived from peripheral blood, sampled on day 0 of AZD1222 vaccination. The TCR originated in an adult in good health. CDR3 in DNA: TGTGCCAGCAGCGTGGTTGGCAGGAACTATGGCTACACCTTC. Amino acids: CASSVVGRNYGYTF.